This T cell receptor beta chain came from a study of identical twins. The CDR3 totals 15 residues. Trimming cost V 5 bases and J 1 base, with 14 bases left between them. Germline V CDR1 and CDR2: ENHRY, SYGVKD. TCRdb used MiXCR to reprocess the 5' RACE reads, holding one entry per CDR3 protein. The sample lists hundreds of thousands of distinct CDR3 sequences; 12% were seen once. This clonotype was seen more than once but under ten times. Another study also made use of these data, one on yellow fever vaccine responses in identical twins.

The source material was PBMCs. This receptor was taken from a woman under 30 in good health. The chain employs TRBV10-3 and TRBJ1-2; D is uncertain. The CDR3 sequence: CAISTTQGINYGYTF. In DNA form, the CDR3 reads TGTGCCATCAGTACGACACAAGGCATTAACTATGGCTACACCTTC.